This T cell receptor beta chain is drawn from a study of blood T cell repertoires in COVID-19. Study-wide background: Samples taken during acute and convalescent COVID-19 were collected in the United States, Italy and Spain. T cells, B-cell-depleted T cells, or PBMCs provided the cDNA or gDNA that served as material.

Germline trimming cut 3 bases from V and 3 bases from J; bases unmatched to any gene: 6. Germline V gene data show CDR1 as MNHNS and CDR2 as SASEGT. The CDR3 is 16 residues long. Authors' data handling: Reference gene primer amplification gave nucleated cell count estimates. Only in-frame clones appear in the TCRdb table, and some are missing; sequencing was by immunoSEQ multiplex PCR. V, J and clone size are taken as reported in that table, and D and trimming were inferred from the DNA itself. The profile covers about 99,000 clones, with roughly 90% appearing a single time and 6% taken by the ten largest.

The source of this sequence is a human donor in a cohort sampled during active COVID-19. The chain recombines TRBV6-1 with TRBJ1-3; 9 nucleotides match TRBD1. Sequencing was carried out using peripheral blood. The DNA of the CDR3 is TGTGCCAGCAGTGAGCACGACAGGGGGTATGGAAACACCATATATTTT. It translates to CASSEHDRGYGNTIYF.